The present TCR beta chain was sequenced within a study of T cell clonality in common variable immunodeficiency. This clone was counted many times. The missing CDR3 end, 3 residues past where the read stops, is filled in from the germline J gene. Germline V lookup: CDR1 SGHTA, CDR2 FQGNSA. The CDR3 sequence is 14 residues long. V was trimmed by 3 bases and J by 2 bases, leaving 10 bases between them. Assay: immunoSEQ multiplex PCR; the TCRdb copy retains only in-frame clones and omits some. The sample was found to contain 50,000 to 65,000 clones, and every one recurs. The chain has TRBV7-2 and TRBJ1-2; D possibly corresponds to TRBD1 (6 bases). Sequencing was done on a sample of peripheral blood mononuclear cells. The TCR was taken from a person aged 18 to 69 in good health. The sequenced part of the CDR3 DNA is TGTGCCAGCAGCTTGGGAGGGACAAACTATGGC. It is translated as CASSLGGTNYG. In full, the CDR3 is CASSLGGTNYGYTF. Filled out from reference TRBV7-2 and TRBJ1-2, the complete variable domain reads GAGVSQSPSNKVTEKGKDVELRCDPISGHTALYWYRQSLGQGLEFLIYFQGNSAPDKSGLPSDRFSAERTGGSVSTLTIQRTQQEDSAVYLCASSLGGTNYGYTFGSGTRLTVV.